This note documents a single TCR beta chain sequence. The data derive from a study of CD8 T cells in Susac syndrome. The germline CDR1 and CDR2 sequences are DFQATT and SNEGSKA (reference sequence). This CDR3 comprises 13 residues. V shed 3 bases and J 1 base; nucleotides not matched to a gene: 1. cDNA came from about 0.46 to 1 ug RNA primed by random hexamers. One entry per CDR3 protein, called by TCRdb with MiXCR from the immunoSEQ multiplex PCR reads. The sample includes 400,000 to 550,000 distinct CDR3 sequences, around 85% of them seen just once. This receptor was obtained from a human donor with multiple sclerosis. The genes are TRBV20-1 and TRBJ2-5; 8 bases fit TRBD2. Sample: CD8+ T cells from PBMCs. This CDR3 reads CSASSGGQETQYF. The CDR3 coding sequence is TGCAGTGCTAGCAGCGGGGGCCAAGAGACCCAGTACTTC.